This record concerns one TCR beta chain sequence. Its antigen is still unknown. This CDR3 is also generated by other DNA sequences in the sample. Use of 60 Vbeta and 13 Jbeta primers characterized the PCR. Using immunoSEQ multiplex PCR, the repertoire was profiled, and TCRdb retains in-frame clones only, with some absent. The sample contains approximately 200,000 clones, over 65% of which appear only once. This specimen comes from a study of cytomegalovirus exposure and HLA in healthy donors. From germline, CDR1 is MNHEY and CDR2 SMNVEV (reference sequence). This CDR3 is 12 amino acids long. The germline V and J ends were trimmed by 1 base and 8 bases, with 6 bases remaining between them. Findings and limits, study-wide: It was reported that the classifier diagnosed cytomegalovirus status with high specificity and sensitivity in both the original and validation cohorts.

Sample: PBMCs. The chain joins TRBV27 to TRBJ2-1, with a possible D match to TRBD2 (5 bases). This sequence was found in a middle-aged man in good health and CMV-seronegative. CDR3: CASSLLGDEQFF. The CDR3 bases are TGTGCCAGCAGTTTATTGGGAGATGAGCAGTTCTTC.